This T cell receptor beta chain stems from a study of shared clonotypes between healthy human individuals. Clones were read by immunoSEQ multiplex PCR, and TCRdb kept only the in-frame ones, dropping some. The table lists around 440,000 clones, 75% to 80% of them singletons. This receptor was identified in a woman aged 40 to 50 in good health. Some clones in this sample may be carry-over from other donors' samples. Sequences were obtained from PBMCs.

The DNA for the CDR3 is TGCGCCAGCAGCCCTGGACTAGCGGGAGTTGACAATGAGCAGTTCTTC. It encodes CASSPGLAGVDNEQFF. The chain is built from TRBV5-1 and TRBJ2-1, with 13 bases matching TRBD2. V shed 4 bases and J 5 bases; nucleotides not matched to a gene: 6. In germline, CDR1 is SGHRS, CDR2 YFSETQ. This CDR3 comprises 16 residues.